This T cell receptor (beta chain) was identified during a study of neurological immune-mediated disorders. This clonotype was recorded at least ten times. 5'RACE employing 10-nucleotide random UMIs yielded the cDNA. Each CDR3 protein is one row after TCRdb ran MiXCR on the 5' RACE reads. Counted here are about 50,000 distinct CDR3 sequences, 10% to 13% occurring once; the ten biggest clones make up about 5.7%. The CDR3 is 17 residues long. Trimming removed 3 bases at V and 4 bases at J, with 21 bases between. Sequenced sample: PBMCs. This chain links TRBV12-3 or TRBV12-4 with TRBJ1-2; D remains unclear. The origin of this receptor is a man aged 70 or older with HTLV-1-associated myelopathy (HAM/TSP). CDR3: CASSFFISGDSVYGYTF. The CDR3 DNA reads TGTGCCAGCAGTTTCTTTATATCCGGAGATTCGGTCTATGGCTACACCTTC.